This T cell receptor (beta chain) derives from a study of molecular identifiers for immune sequencing clone quantification. Study-level results: Spiked Jurkat TCR RNA from one cell was reportedly detectable among some 1 million naive cells.

Trimming shortened V by 2 bases and J by 1 base, and 8 bases separated the two germline ends. CDR3 size: 15 residues. Germline V gene sequence: CDR1 MNHEY, CDR2 SMNVEV (reference sequence). Previously described methods and listed TCR primers produced bulk TCR libraries. One entry per CDR3 protein, called by TCRdb with MiXCR from the PCR reads. The table records 90,000 to 120,000 distinct CDR3 sequences, roughly 38% of them present only once. For this clonotype: Its specificity is unknown.

The sample consisted of naive CD8+ T cells from blood, with Jurkat cell RNA spiked in. The subset denotes: FACS-sorted CD8+CD4-CCR7+CD45RA+ naive T cells. The sequence came from a human donor in good health. Some libraries in this study had Jurkat cell RNA spiked in. The genes are TRBV27 and TRBJ2-2, with D perhaps matching TRBD1 (5 bases). The chain's CDR3 is CASSLNRLNTGELFF. DNA of the CDR3: TGTGCCAGCAGTTTAAACAGGTTGAACACCGGGGAGCTGTTTTTT.